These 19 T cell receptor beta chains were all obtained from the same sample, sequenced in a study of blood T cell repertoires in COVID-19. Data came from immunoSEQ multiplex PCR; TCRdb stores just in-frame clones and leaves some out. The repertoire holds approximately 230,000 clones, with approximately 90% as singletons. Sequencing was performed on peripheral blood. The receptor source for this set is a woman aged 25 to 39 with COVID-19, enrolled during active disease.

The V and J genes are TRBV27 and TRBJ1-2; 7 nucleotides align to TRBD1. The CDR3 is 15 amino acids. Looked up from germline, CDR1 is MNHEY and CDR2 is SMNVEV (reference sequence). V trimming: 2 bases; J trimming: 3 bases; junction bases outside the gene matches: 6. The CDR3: CASSLEGAGDYGYTF. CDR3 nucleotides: TGTGCCAGCAGTTTAGAGGGGGCTGGGGACTATGGCTACACCTTC.

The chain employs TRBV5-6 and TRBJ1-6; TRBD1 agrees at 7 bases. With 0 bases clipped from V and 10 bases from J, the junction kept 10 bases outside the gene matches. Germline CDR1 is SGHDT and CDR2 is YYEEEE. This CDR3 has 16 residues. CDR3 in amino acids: CASSLAGGDRDSPLHF. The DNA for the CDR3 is TGTGCCAGCAGCTTGGCCGGGGGTGACAGGGACTCACCCCTCCACTTT. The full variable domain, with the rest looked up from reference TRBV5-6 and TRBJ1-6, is DAGVTQSPTHLIKTRGQQVTLRCSPKSGHDTVSWYQQALGQGPQFIFQYYEEEERQRGNFPDRFSGHQFPNYSSELNVNALLLGDSALYLCASSLAGGDRDSPLHFGNGTRLTVT.

The CDR3 nucleotides read TGTGCCACCAGTGATTTGAGGGCAGGGGGCAGGACAGATACGCAGTATTTT. Amino acid sequence: CATSDLRAGGRTDTQYF. This chain joins TRBV24-1 and TRBJ2-3; 8 positions match TRBD1. CDR1 KGHDR and CDR2 SFDVKD come from the germline V gene. The CDR3 is 17 residues long. J was trimmed by 3 bases and V by 0 bases; bases with no gene match: 7.

In nucleotides, the CDR3 is TGCGCCAGCAGCCAAAAAGGTCCAGCGGGAGAGGCGGAGACCCAGTACTTC. Translating it yields CASSQKGPAGEAETQYF. V usage is TRBV4-1 and J usage is TRBJ2-5; 8 nucleotides match TRBD2. This CDR3 is 17 amino acids long. Germline V gene lookup returns CDR1 MGHRA and CDR2 YSYEKL. Unmatched junction bases numbered 13, after V lost 2 bases and J lost 5 bases.

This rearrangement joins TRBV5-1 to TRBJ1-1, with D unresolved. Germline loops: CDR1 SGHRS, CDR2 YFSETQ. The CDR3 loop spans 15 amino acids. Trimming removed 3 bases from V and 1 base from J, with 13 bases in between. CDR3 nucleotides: TGCGCCAGCAGCTCACAGTCGGCAGCGAACACTGAAGCTTTCTTT. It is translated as CASSSQSAANTEAFF.

The CDR3 nucleotides are TGTGCCAGTAGTGGACAGGGGGCTCAGCCCCAGCATTTT. Translation: CASSGQGAQPQHF. The rearrangement uses TRBV19 and TRBJ1-5, with TRBD1 matching 11 bases. The germline V gene has CDR1 LNHDA and CDR2 SQIVND (reference sequence). Germline trimming cut 5 bases from V and 6 bases from J; bases unmatched to any gene: 0. The CDR3 extends over 13 amino acids.

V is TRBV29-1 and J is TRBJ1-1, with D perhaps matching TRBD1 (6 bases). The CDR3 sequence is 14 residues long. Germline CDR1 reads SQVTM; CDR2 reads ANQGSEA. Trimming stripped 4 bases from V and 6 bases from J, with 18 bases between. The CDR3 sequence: CSVGGSPDSSEAFF. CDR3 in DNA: TGCAGCGTTGGGGGTAGTCCGGACAGTTCTGAAGCTTTCTTT.

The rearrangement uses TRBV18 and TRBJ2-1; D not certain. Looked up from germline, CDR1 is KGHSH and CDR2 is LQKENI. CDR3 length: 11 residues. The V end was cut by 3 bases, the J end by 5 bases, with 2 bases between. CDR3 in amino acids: CASSPDNEQFF. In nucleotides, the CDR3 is TGTGCCAGCTCACCCGACAATGAGCAGTTCTTC. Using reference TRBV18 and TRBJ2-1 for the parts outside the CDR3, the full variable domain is NAGVMQNPRHLVRRRGQEARLRCSPMKGHSHVYWYRQLPEEGLKFMVYLQKENIIDESGMPKERFSAEFPKEGPSILRIQQVVRGDSAAYFCASSPDNEQFFGPGTRLTVL.

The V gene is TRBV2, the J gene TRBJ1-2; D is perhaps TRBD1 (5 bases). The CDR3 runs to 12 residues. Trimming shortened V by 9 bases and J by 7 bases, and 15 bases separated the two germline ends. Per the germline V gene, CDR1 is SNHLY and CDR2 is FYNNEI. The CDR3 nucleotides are TGTGCCAGTCAGGCCAGGGCTTCTGGCTACACCTTC. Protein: CASQARASGYTF.

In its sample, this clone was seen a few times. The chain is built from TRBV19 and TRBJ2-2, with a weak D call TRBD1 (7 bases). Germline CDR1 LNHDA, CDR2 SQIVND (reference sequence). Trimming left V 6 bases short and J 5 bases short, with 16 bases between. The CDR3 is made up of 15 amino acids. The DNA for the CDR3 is TGTGCCAGTAGCCCCGGGTCAGGGGGGACCGGGGAGCTGTTTTTT. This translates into CASSPGSGGTGELFF.

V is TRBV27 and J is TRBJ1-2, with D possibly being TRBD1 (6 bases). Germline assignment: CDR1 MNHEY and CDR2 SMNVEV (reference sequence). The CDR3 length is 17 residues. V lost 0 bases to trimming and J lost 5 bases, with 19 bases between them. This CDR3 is CASSLSIGGDFGYGYTF. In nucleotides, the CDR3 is TGTGCCAGCAGTTTATCGATTGGGGGCGATTTCGGGTATGGCTACACCTTC.

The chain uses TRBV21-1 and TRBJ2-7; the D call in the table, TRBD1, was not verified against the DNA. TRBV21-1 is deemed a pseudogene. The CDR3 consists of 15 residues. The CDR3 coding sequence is TGTGCCAGCAGCAAAGGTGGGGGACAGTCCTACGAGCAGTACTTC. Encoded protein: CASSKGGGQSYEQYF.

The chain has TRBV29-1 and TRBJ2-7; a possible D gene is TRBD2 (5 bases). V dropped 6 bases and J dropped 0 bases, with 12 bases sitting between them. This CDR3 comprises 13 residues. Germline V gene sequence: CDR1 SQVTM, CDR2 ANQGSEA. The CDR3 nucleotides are TGCAGCGTGCGGGCAGCGTTCTCCTACGAGCAGTACTTC. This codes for CSVRAAFSYEQYF.

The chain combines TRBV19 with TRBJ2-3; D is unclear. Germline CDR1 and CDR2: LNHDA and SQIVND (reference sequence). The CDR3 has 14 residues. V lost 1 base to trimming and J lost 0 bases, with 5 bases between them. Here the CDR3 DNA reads TGTGCCAGTAGTATAGGGGCTAGCACAGATACGCAGTATTTT. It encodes CASSIGASTDTQYF.

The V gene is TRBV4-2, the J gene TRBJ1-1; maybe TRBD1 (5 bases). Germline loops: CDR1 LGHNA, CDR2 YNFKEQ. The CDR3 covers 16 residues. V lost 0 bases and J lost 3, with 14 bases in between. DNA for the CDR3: TGTGCCAGCAGCCAAGATACAGGTATGGAGTACACTGAAGCTTTCTTT. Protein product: CASSQDTGMEYTEAFF.

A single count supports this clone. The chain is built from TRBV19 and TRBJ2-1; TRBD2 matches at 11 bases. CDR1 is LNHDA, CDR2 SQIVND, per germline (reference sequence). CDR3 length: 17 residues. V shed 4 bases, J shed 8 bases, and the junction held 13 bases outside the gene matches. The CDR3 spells CASSNVAGGPGFDEQFF. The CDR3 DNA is TGTGCCAGTAGTAACGTAGCGGGGGGGCCCGGTTTCGATGAGCAGTTCTTC. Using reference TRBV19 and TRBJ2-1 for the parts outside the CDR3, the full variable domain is DGGITQSPKYLFRKEGQNVTLSCEQNLNHDAMYWYRQDPGQGLRLIYYSQIVNDFQKGDIAEGYSVSREKKESFPLTVTSAQKNPTAFYLCASSNVAGGPGFDEQFFGPGTRLTVL.

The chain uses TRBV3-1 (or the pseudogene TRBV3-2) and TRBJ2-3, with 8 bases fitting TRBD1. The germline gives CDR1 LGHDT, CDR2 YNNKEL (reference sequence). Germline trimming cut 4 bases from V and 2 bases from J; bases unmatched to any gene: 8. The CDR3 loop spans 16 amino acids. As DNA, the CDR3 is TGTGCCAGCAGCCGACCCTGGGACAGGACCACAGATACGCAGTATTTT. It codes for CASSRPWDRTTDTQYF.

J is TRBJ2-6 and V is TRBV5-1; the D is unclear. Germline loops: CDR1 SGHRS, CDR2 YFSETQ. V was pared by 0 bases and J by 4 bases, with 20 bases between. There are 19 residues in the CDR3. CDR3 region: CASSLEVLGLSAGANVLTF. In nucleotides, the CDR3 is TGCGCCAGCAGCTTGGAGGTTCTGGGCCTCTCGGCCGGGGCCAACGTCCTGACTTTC.

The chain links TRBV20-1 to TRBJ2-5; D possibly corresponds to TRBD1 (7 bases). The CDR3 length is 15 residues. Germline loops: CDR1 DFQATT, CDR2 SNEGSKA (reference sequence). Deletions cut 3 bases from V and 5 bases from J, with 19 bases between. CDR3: CSASRFGGGTETQYF. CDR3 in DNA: TGCAGTGCTAGTCGGTTTGGAGGGGGCACGGAGACCCAGTACTTC.